This T cell receptor (beta chain) derives from a study of beta chain features in type 1 diabetes. Study information: When patients were set against healthy donors, age, gender and cell yields were similar.

Trimming took 2 bases from V and 2 from J, leaving 9 bases between them. Germline CDR1 MNHNY, CDR2 SVGAGI (reference sequence). CDR3 size: 14 residues. Expressed TCRB transcripts got sequenced, as all isolated RNA was reverse transcribed. Sequencing used immunoSEQ multiplex PCR; TCRdb keeps in-frame clones, though not all of them. The table includes about 110,000 clones, almost 40% detected once. The sequence was obtained from a woman between 18 and 29 years old in good health. Sequencing was carried out using stem cell memory CD4+ T cells from blood. V is TRBV6-6 and J is TRBJ1-2, with D possibly TRBD1 on 5 matching bases. The CDR3 spells CASSYGDSNYGYTF. The CDR3 nucleotides read TGTGCCAGCAGTTACGGAGACAGCAACTATGGCTACACCTTC.